A single sample is the source of the 12 T cell receptor beta chains below, sequenced in a study of shared clonotypes between healthy human individuals. TCRdb's table, derived via immunoSEQ multiplex PCR, lists solely in-frame clones and lacks some. The sample consists of around 2,000,000 clones, 85% to 95% of them appearing once. The sequencing input was naive CD4+ T cells sorted from blood. The subset denotes: CD45RA+ positively selected. All receptors come from a man between 18 and 35 years old in good health.

For this clone: Other nucleotide sequences in the sample specify the same CDR3. The V call is TRBV5-1, the J call TRBJ2-5; D is ambiguous. Between the trimmed V and J ends, which lost 4 bases and 4 bases, there was a span of 14 bases. CDR3 length: 14 amino acids. Germline values: CDR1 SGHRS, CDR2 YFSETQ. This CDR3 reads CASSLAGSGETQYF. Written as DNA, the CDR3 is TGCGCCAGCAGCCTCGCTGGGTCGGGAGAGACCCAGTACTTC.

The chain combines TRBV9 with TRBJ2-3; 7 bases match TRBD2. V shed 6 bases, J shed 5 bases, and the junction held 9 bases outside the gene matches. Germline V gives CDR1 SGDLS, CDR2 YYNGEE. The CDR3 extends over 14 amino acids. CDR3 sequence: CASTPGRAQDTQYF. The CDR3 DNA reads as TGTGCCAGCACCCCAGGGAGGGCCCAAGATACGCAGTATTTT. Based on the CDR3 plus reference TRBV9 and TRBJ2-3, the full variable domain is DSGVTQTPKHLITATGQRVTLRCSPRSGDLSVYWYQQSLDQGLQFLIQYYNGEERAKGNILERFSAQQFPDLHSELNLSSLELGDSALYFCASTPGRAQDTQYFGPGTRLTVL.

This chain joins TRBV10-2 and TRBJ1-1; the D gene is possibly TRBD1 (5 bases). The V and J ends lost 6 bases and 0 bases respectively, with 23 bases between them. CDR1 WSHSY and CDR2 SAAADI come from the germline V gene. The CDR3 extends over 18 amino acids. The CDR3 nucleotides are TGCGCCAGCAGCCCTAGGAAGACAGTCAGGGAACTGAACACTGAAGCTTTCTTT. This gives the protein CASSPRKTVRELNTEAFF.

Points on this clone: Within the sample, other DNA sequences also encode this same CDR3. This sequence joins TRBV6-1 and TRBJ1-5; TRBD1 aligns across 7 bases. CDR1 is MNHNS, CDR2 SASEGT, per germline. The junction had 5 bases not matched to a gene; V was cut back by 5 bases and J by 7 bases. The CDR3 runs 13 residues. The CDR3 DNA sequence: TGTGCCAGCAGTCCCACAGGGGTCCAGCCCCAGCATTTT. Translated: CASSPTGVQPQHF.

The rearrangement links TRBV28 to TRBJ1-5; no reliable D call. The V end lost 5 bases, the J end lost 8 bases, and 10 bases lay between the germline ends. CDR3 size: 12 residues. CDR1 and CDR2 from the germline V gene are MDHEN and SYDVKM. In DNA, the CDR3 is TGTGCCAGCAGTCCGTACAAGGAGCCCCAGCATTTT. Translated: CASSPYKEPQHF.

The CDR3 DNA follows: TGTGCCAGCAGCTCCCCCGGGACAACTGGAAACACCATATATTTT. It is translated as CASSSPGTTGNTIYF. The V gene is TRBV7-9, the J gene TRBJ1-3, with D possibly matching TRBD1 (6 bases). Germline V CDR1 and CDR2: SEHNR, FQNEAQ (reference sequence). This CDR3 region has 15 residues. With 4 bases removed from V and 2 bases from J, the gap between germline ends came to 12 bases.

This chain joins TRBV16 and TRBJ1-2, with 7 nucleotides matching TRBD1. This CDR3 region has 14 residues. V trimming: 4 bases; J trimming: 4 bases; junction bases outside the gene matches: 6. Looked up from germline, CDR1 is KGHSY and CDR2 is FQNENV. The DNA of the CDR3 is TGTGCCAGCAGCCGGAAGGGGACAGCCTATGGCTACACCTTC. Its protein product is CASSRKGTAYGYTF.

The rearrangement uses TRBV27 and TRBJ2-7; tentatively, D is TRBD1 or TRBD2 (5 bases each). Trimming stripped 5 bases from V and 5 bases from J, with 22 bases between. CDR1 and CDR2 (germline): MNHEY, SMNVEV (reference sequence). This CDR3 spans 16 amino acids. Here the CDR3 reads CASSPRPGPRRDEQYF. Written as DNA, the CDR3 is TGTGCCAGCAGTCCTCGACCGGGACCCAGACGAGACGAGCAGTACTTC.

The chain joins TRBV5-6 to TRBJ2-5, with D perhaps being TRBD1 or TRBD2 (5 bases each). V was cut by 3 bases and J by 5 bases, with 8 bases left in between. CDR3 size: 12 residues. CDR1 is SGHDT, CDR2 YYEEEE, per germline. CDR3: CASSSRDETQYF. For the CDR3, the DNA is TGTGCCAGCAGCTCGAGGGACGAGACCCAGTACTTC.

The chain couples TRBV4-1 to TRBJ2-1, with 9 bases lining up with TRBD1. The CDR3 extends over 17 amino acids. Looked up from germline, CDR1 is MGHRA and CDR2 is YSYEKL. With V trimmed by 6 bases and J by 4 bases, 13 bases remained unmatched. The CDR3 region has the DNA TGCGCCAGCAGACGTTTTTCCGGGACAGGGAATTACAATGAGCAGTTCTTC. It translates to CASRRFSGTGNYNEQFF.

J is TRBJ2-3 and V is TRBV11-3, with D possibly matching TRBD1 (5 bases). Deletions cut 4 bases from V and 5 bases from J, with 13 bases between. The CDR3 runs 14 residues. Germline CDR1 SGHNT, CDR2 YENEEA. The CDR3 DNA follows: TGTGCCAGCAGCTCCACTTCCAGGGTAGATACGCAGTATTTT. Translation gives CASSSTSRVDTQYF.

The chain couples TRBV5-1 to TRBJ2-2; D is tentatively TRBD1 or TRBD2 (5 bases each). Germline loops: CDR1 SGHRS, CDR2 YFSETQ. Trimming took off 5 bases at V and 3 bases at J, with 17 bases between the two ends. This CDR3 contains 16 residues. CDR3 amino acids: CASSRDNPGHTGELFF. CDR3 coding DNA: TGCGCCAGCAGTCGAGACAACCCGGGACACACCGGGGAGCTGTTTTTT.